A single sample gave rise to the 12 T cell receptor beta chains below, sequenced in a study of human T cells and chemical hapten exposure. TCRdb independently ran MiXCR on the RACE reads; one entry per CDR3 protein. The sample has a few hundred thousand distinct CDR3 sequences; around 7.7% are singletons. Time point: pre-sensitization, week 0. Indicated treatment: therapeutic diphenylcyclopropenone sensitization with weekly scalp DPC. The sample consisted of whole blood, taken in connection with sensitization to the hapten diphenylcyclopropenone (DPC). All receptors come from a man aged 18 to 29 with alopecia areata. Some clones in this sample may be carry-over from other donors' samples.

This clonotype was recorded a few times. The gene calls are TRBV14 and TRBJ2-2, with 8 bases fitting TRBD1. The CDR3 is 16 amino acids. V gave up 4 bases and J gave up 3 bases; unmatched junction bases: 7. Germline CDR1 reads SGHDN; CDR2 reads FVKESK. In DNA form, the CDR3 reads TGTGCCAGCAGCCCCGGTCCAGGGGGCTACACCGGGGAGCTGTTTTTT. Protein sequence: CASSPGPGGYTGELFF.

This chain uses TRBV7-9 with TRBJ1-3; possibly TRBD1 for D (6 bases). Germline V gene sequence: CDR1 SEHNR, CDR2 FQNEAQ (reference sequence). The CDR3 has 14 residues. V was trimmed by 5 bases and J by 4 bases, leaving 12 bases between them. The CDR3 bases are TGTGCCAGCAGCCCAGGGACACCCGGAAACACCATATATTTT. This sequence encodes CASSPGTPGNTIYF.

This clonotype has only a few counts. The rearrangement uses TRBV7-6 and TRBJ2-1, with TRBD2 matching 7 bases. The length of the CDR3 is 14 residues. Trimming at V came to 5 bases and at J to 8 bases, leaving 9 bases not matched to a gene. Germline V gives CDR1 SGHVS, CDR2 FNYEAQ. CDR3 DNA: TGTGCCAGCAGCCCTCCGACTAGCTTCTATGAGCAGTTCTTC. It encodes CASSPPTSFYEQFF.

This clonotype was counted a few times. The V gene is TRBV6-2 or TRBV6-3, the J gene TRBJ2-6; TRBD1 agrees at 8 bases. Germline CDR1 is MNHEY and CDR2 is SVGEGT. The V segment lost 7 bases and the J segment 0 bases; nucleotides outside the gene matches: 11. This CDR3 region has 18 residues. The CDR3 loop reads CASTLPTGGPSGANVLTF. Here the CDR3 DNA reads TGTGCCAGCACCCTCCCCACAGGGGGACCCTCTGGGGCCAACGTCCTGACTTTC.

The sample holds a few counts of this clonotype. The chain combines TRBV11-2 with TRBJ2-5; TRBD2 matches at 9 bases. The germline V gene encodes CDR1 SGHAT and CDR2 FQNNGV. J lost 5 bases, V lost 5 bases, and 9 bases had no gene match. The CDR3 contains 15 residues. The chain's CDR3 is CASSPSGGMVETQYF. For the CDR3, the DNA is TGTGCCAGCAGCCCAAGCGGGGGGATGGTTGAGACCCAGTACTTC.

J is TRBJ2-3 and V is TRBV2, with TRBD2 as a possible D gene (6 bases). Germline CDR1 SNHLY, CDR2 FYNNEI. Trimming removed 3 bases from V and 2 bases from J, with 6 bases in between. The CDR3 is 13 amino acids. Here the CDR3 reads CASSEDYTDTQYF. The CDR3 DNA follows: TGTGCCAGCAGTGAGGACTACACAGATACGCAGTATTTT.

Only a few counts were recorded for this clonotype. Compared with germline, one end of the junction differs, possibly owing to a read error. V gene TRBV28 combines with J gene TRBJ2-7, with 7 bases lining up with TRBD1. Germline CDR1 and CDR2: MDHEN and SYDVKM. CDR3 length equals 14 residues. The CDR3 sequence: CASSFPIDRAVVVF. The CDR3 DNA reads TGTGCCAGCAGTTTCCCCATCGACAGGGCGGTGGTTGTGTTC.

In this sample, this clonotype turned up a few times. This chain uses TRBV6-2 or TRBV6-3 with TRBJ2-1; 8 bases are a match to TRBD1. This CDR3 comprises 15 residues. The junction had 10 bases not matched to a gene; V was cut back by 8 bases and J by 4 bases. CDR1 and CDR2 (germline): MNHEY, SVGEGT. CDR3 in amino acids: CASQPLGQVYNEQFF. The CDR3 region has the DNA TGTGCCAGCCAGCCCTTGGGACAGGTATACAATGAGCAGTTCTTC.

This clonotype was detected a few times. The chain carries TRBV7-3 and TRBJ1-1, with 7 bases aligning to TRBD1. Per germline, CDR1 SGHTA and CDR2 FQGTGA. The V gene end was trimmed by 3 bases and the J gene end by 3 bases; junction bases not matched to a gene: 1. CDR3 length: 13 residues. As DNA, the CDR3 is TGTGCCAGCAGCTTTACAGGGGACACTGAAGCTTTCTTT. Its protein is CASSFTGDTEAFF.

This clonotype was observed many times. The rearrangement links TRBV29-1 to TRBJ1-1, with D perhaps matching TRBD1 (6 bases). The germline V and J ends were trimmed by 5 bases and 4 bases, with 14 bases remaining between them. The V gene's germline CDR1 is SQVTM and CDR2 ANQGSEA. This CDR3 is 13 amino acids long. CDR3 residues: CSVWFGGPTEAFF. The CDR3 nucleotides read TGCAGCGTTTGGTTTGGGGGGCCCACTGAAGCTTTCTTT. Using reference TRBV29-1 and TRBJ1-1 for the parts outside the CDR3, the full variable domain is SAVISQKPSRDICQRGTSLTIQCQVDSQVTMMFWYRQQPGQSLTLIATANQGSEATYESGFVIDKFPISRPNLTFSTLTVSNMSPEDSSIYLCSVWFGGPTEAFFGQGTRLTVV.

V gene TRBV12-5 combines with J gene TRBJ1-1; a weak D match, TRBD1 (5 bases). This CDR3 is 14 amino acids long. The V gene's germline CDR1 is LGHNT and CDR2 FRNRAP. Trimming cost V 2 bases and J 6 bases, with 13 bases left between them. CDR3 region: CASGLRLRGAEAFF. The CDR3 region has the DNA TGTGCTAGTGGTTTGAGATTGCGGGGGGCTGAAGCTTTCTTT.

This clonotype was seen ten or more times. The chain couples TRBV7-2 to TRBJ2-5; D might be TRBD2 (5 bases). V lost 5 bases and J 5 bases, leaving 15 bases between the germline ends. CDR1 and CDR2 (germline): SGHTA, FQGNSA. This CDR3 is 14 amino acids long. CDR3 DNA: TGTGCCAGCAGCCCGGGATTCTCGCTGGAGACCCAGTACTTC. Translating it yields CASSPGFSLETQYF.